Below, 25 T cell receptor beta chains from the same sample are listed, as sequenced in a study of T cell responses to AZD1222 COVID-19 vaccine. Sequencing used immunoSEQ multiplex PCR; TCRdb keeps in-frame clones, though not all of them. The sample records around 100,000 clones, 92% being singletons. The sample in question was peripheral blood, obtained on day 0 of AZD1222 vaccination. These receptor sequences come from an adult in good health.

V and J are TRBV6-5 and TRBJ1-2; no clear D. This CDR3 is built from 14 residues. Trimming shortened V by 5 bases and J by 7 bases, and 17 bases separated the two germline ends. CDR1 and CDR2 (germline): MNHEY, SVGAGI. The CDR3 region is CASSRQGRPLGYTF. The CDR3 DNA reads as TGTGCCAGCAGTCGTCAAGGGCGCCCGCTTGGCTACACCTTC.

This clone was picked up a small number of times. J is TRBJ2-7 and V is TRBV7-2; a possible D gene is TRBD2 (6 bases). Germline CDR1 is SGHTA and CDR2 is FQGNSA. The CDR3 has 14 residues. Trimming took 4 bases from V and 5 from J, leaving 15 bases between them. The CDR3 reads CASSYPSGLNEQYF. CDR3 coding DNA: TGTGCCAGCAGCTATCCAAGCGGGCTAAACGAGCAGTACTTC. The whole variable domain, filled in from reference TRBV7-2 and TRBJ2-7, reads GAGVSQSPSNKVTEKGKDVELRCDPISGHTALYWYRQSLGQGLEFLIYFQGNSAPDKSGLPSDRFSAERTGGSVSTLTIQRTQQEDSAVYLCASSYPSGLNEQYFGPGTRLTVT.

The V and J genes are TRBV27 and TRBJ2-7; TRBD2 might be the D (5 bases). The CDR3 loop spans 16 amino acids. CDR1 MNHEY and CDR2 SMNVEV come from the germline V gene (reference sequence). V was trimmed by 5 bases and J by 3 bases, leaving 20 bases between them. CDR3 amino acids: CASSPGSRTGIYEQYF. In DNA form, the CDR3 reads TGTGCCAGCAGTCCCGGTTCCCGGACTGGGATCTACGAGCAGTACTTC.

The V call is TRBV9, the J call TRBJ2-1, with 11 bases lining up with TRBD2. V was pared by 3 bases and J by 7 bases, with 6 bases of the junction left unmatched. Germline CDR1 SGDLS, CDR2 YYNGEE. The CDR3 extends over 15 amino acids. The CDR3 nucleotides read TGTGCCAGCAGCGGCACTAGCGGGAGAAGAAATGAGCAGTTCTTC. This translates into CASSGTSGRRNEQFF.

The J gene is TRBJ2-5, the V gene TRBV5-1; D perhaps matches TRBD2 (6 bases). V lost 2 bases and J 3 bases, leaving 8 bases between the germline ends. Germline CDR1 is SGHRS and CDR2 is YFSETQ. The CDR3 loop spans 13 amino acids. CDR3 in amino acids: CASSFGGEETQYF. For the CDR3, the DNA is TGCGCCAGCAGCTTCGGAGGGGAAGAGACCCAGTACTTC. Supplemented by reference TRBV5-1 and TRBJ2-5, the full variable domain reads KAGVTQTPRYLIKTRGQQVTLSCSPISGHRSVSWYQQTPGQGLQFLFEYFSETQRNKGNFPGRFSGRQFSNSRSEMNVSTLELGDSALYLCASSFGGEETQYFGPGTRLLVL.

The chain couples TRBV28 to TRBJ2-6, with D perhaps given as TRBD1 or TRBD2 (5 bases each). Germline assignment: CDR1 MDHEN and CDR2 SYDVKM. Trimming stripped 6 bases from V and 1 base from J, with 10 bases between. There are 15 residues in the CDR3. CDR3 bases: TGTGCCAGCAGAGGGTGGGGGTCTGGGGCCAACGTCCTGACTTTC. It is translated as CASRGWGSGANVLTF.

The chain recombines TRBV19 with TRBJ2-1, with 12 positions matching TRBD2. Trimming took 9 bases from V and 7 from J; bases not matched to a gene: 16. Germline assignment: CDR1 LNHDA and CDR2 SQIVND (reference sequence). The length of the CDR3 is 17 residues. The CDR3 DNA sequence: TGTGCCAGCCAGTCCCATCTAGCGGGAGGGTTCGTAAATGAGCAGTTCTTC. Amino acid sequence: CASQSHLAGGFVNEQFF. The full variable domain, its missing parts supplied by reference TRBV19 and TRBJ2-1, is DGGITQSPKYLFRKEGQNVTLSCEQNLNHDAMYWYRQDPGQGLRLIYYSQIVNDFQKGDIAEGYSVSREKKESFPLTVTSAQKNPTAFYLCASQSHLAGGFVNEQFFGPGTRLTVL.

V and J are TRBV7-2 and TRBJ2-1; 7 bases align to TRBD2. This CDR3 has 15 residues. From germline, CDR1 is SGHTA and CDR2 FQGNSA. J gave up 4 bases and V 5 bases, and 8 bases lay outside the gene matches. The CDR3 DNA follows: TGTGCCAGCAGCCCCCAGCGGGACTCATACAATGAGCAGTTCTTC. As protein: CASSPQRDSYNEQFF.

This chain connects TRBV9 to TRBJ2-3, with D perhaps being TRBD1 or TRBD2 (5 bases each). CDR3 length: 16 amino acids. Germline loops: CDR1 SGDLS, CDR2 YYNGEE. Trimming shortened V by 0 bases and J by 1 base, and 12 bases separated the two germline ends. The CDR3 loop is CASSVEAWDGTDTQYF. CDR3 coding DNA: TGTGCCAGCAGCGTAGAGGCCTGGGACGGCACAGATACGCAGTATTTT.

The CDR3 DNA reads as TGTGCCAGCGGCAAACCGTTGATCGGAGCTTTCTTT. It encodes CASGKPLIGAFF. The genes are TRBV12-3 or TRBV12-4 and TRBJ1-1; no reliable D call. Trimming shortened V by 8 bases and J by 10 bases, and 17 bases separated the two germline ends. The CDR3 length is 12 residues.

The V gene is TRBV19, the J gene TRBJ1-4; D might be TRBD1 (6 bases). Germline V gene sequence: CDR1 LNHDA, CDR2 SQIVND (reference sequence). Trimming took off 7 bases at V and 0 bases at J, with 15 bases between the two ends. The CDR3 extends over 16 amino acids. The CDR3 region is CASTTTGRATNEKLFF. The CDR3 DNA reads TGTGCCAGTACTACGACAGGTCGGGCAACTAATGAAAAACTGTTTTTT.

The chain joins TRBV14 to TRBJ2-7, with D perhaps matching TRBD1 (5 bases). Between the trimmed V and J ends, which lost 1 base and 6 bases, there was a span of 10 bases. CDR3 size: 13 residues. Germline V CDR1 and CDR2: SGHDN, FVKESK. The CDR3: CASSQVQRGEQYF. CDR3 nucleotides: TGTGCCAGCAGCCAAGTCCAAAGGGGCGAGCAGTACTTC. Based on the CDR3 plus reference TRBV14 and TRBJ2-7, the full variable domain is EAGVTQFPSHSVIEKGQTVTLRCDPISGHDNLYWYRRVMGKEIKFLLHFVKESKQDESGMPNNRFLAERTGGTYSTLKVQPAELEDSGVYFCASSQVQRGEQYFGPGTRLTVT.

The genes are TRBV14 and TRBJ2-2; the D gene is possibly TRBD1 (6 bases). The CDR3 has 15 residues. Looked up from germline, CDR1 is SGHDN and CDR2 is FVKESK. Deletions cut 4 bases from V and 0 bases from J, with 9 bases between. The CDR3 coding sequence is TGTGCCAGCAGCCCGGACAGTGCGAACACCGGGGAGCTGTTTTTT. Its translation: CASSPDSANTGELFF.

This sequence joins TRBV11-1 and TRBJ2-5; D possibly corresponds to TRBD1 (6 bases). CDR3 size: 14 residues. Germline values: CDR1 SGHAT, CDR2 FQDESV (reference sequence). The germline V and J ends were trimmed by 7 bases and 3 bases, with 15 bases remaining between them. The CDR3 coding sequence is TGTGCCAGCAATCAATACGGACAGAAAGAGACCCAGTACTTC. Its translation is CASNQYGQKETQYF.

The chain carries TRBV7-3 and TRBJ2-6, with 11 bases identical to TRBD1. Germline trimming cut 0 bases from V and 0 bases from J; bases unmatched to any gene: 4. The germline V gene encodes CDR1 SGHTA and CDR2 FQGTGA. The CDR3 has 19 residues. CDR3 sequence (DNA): TGTGCCAGCAGCTTAACGCCCGGGACAGGGGGCTCTGGGGCCAACGTCCTGACTTTC. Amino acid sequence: CASSLTPGTGGSGANVLTF.

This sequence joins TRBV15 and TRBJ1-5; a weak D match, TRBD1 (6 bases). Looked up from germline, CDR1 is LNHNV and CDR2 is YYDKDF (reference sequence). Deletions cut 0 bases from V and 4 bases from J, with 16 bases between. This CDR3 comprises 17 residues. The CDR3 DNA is TGTGCCACCAGCAGAGATCTAGTTGGGACATCAAATCAGCCCCAGCATTTT. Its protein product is CATSRDLVGTSNQPQHF.

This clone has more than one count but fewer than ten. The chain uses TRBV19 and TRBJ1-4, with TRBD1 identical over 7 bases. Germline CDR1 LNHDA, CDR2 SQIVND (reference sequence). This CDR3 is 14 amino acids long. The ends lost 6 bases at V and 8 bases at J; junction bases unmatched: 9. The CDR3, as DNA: TGTGCCAGTAGACAAACAGGGGACGGGGAAAAACTGTTTTTT. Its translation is CASRQTGDGEKLFF.

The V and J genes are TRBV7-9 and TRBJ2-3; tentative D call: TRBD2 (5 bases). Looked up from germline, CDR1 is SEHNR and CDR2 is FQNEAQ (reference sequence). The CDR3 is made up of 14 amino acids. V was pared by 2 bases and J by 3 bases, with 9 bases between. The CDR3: CASSLSGSTDTQYF. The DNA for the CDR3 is TGTGCCAGCAGCTTAAGCGGAAGTACAGATACGCAGTATTTT.

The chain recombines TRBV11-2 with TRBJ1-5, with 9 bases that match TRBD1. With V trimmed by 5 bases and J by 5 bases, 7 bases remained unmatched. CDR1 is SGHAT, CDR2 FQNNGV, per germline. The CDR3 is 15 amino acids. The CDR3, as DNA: TGTGCCAGCAGCACCAACAGGGGGCCGGATCAGCCCCAGCATTTT. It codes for CASSTNRGPDQPQHF.

The DNA for the CDR3 is TGTGCCAGTAGTCGCGGAGATACTGAAGCTTTCTTT. Its translation is CASSRGDTEAFF. V is TRBV19 and J is TRBJ1-1, with D uncertain. The CDR3 contains 12 residues. The germline CDR1 and CDR2 sequences are LNHDA and SQIVND (reference sequence). Trimming took off 5 bases at V and 5 bases at J, with 9 bases between the two ends.

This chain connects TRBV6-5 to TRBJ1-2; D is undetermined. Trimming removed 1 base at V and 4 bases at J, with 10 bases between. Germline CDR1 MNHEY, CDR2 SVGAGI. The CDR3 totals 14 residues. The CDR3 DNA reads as TGTGCCAGCAGTTACTTGGACGGCCGCTATGGCTACACCTTC. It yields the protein CASSYLDGRYGYTF.

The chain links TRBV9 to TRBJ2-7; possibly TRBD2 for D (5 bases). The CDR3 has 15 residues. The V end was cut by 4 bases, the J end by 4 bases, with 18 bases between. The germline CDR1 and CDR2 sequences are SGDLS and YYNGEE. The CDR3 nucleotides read TGTGCCAGCAGCCCCCTCACGGGAATTTATTACGAGCAGTACTTC. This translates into CASSPLTGIYYEQYF.

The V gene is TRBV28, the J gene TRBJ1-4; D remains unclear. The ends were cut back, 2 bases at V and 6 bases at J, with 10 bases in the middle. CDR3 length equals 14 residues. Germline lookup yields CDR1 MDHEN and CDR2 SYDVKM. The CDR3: CASSLEREDEKLFF. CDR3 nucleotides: TGTGCCAGCAGTTTAGAGAGGGAGGATGAAAAACTGTTTTTT.

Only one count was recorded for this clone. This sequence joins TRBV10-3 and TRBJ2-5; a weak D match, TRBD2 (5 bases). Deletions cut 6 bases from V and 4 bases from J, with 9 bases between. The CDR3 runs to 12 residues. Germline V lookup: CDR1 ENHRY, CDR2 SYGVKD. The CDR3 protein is CAISLGGETQYF. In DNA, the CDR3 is TGTGCCATCAGCCTTGGAGGAGAGACCCAGTACTTC.

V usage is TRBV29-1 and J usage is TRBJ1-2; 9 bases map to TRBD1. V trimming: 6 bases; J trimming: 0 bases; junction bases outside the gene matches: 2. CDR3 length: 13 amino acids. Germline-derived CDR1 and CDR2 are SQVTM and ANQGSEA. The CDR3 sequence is CSVNRGPNYGYTF. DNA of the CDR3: TGCAGCGTGAACAGGGGGCCTAACTATGGCTACACCTTC.